The entry below gives a single TCR beta chain sequence along with its context. These data belong to a study of blood T cell repertoires in COVID-19. Turning to the study itself: COVID-19 samples from acute and convalescent phases originated in the United States, Italy and Spain. Nucleic acid was either cDNA or gDNA, and it came from T cells, B-cell-depleted T cells, or PBMCs.

In the source study's methods: The assay estimated nucleated cells by amplifying reference gene primers. Assay used: immunoSEQ multiplex PCR; TCRdb lists only in-frame clones, some missing. The DNA gave D and trimming, while V, J and clone size come from that table. The data show 95,000 to 150,000 clones, with about 85% seen just once and less than 8.5% held by the top ten. Trimming removed 4 bases from V and 1 base from J, with 15 bases in between. This CDR3 region has 16 residues. The V gene's germline CDR1 is SGHTA and CDR2 FQGNSA. The receptor was derived from a man older than 75 with active or convalescent COVID-19. Sequencing was performed on peripheral blood. The chain joins TRBV7-2 to TRBJ2-3; no reliable D call. CDR3 region: CASSSPLAVRTDTQYF. The DNA for the CDR3 is TGTGCCAGCAGCTCCCCCCTTGCGGTCCGCACAGATACGCAGTATTTT.